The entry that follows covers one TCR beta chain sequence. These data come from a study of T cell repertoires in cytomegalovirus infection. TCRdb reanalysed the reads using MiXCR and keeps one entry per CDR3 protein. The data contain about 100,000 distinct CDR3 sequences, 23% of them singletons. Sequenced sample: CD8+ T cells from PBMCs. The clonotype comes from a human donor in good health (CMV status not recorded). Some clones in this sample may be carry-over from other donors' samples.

This CDR3 is CASSISQLNYEQYF. CDR3 bases: TGTGCCAGTAGTATAAGCCAGCTTAACTACGAGCAGTACTTC. This chain uses TRBV19 with TRBJ2-7; unclear D gene. There are 14 residues in the CDR3. Germline V lookup: CDR1 LNHDA, CDR2 SQIVND (reference sequence). Trimming cost V 2 bases and J 3 bases, with 11 bases left between them.